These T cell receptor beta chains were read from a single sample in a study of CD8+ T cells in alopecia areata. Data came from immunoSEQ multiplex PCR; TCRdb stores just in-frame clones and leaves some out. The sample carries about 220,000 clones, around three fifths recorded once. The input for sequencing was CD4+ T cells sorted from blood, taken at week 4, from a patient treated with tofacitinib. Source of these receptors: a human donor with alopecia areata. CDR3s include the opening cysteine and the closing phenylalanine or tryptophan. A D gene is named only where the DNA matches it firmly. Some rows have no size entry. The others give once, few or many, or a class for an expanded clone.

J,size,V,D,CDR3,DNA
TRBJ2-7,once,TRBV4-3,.,CASSQDIAGGEQYF,TGCGCCAGCAGCCAAGATATAGCCGGGGGCGAGCAGTACTTC
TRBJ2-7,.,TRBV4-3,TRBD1,CASSQTDRASSYEQYF,TGCGCCAGCAGCCAAACGGACAGGGCTTCCTCCTACGAGCAGTACTTC
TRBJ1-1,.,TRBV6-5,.,CASSYSRANTEAFF,TGTGCCAGCAGTTACTCTCGGGCGAATACTGAAGCTTTCTTT
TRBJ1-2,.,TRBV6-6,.,CASSYSQGYTF,TGTGCCAGCAGTTACTCGCAGGGCTACACCTTC
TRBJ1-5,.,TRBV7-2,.,CASSPQGGGWSNQPQHF,TGTGCCAGCAGCCCTCAGGGCGGGGGATGGAGCAATCAGCCCCAGCATTTT
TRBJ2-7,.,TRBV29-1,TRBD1,CSVQQGVREQYF,TGCAGCGTTCAACAGGGGGTGAGGGAGCAGTACTTC
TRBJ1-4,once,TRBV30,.,CAWSTSRANEKLFF,TGTGCCTGGAGTACCTCCAGAGCCAATGAAAAACTGTTTTTT
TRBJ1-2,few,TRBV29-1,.,CSVAVVEGHGYTF,TGCAGCGTTGCCGTAGTGGAAGGGCATGGCTACACCTTC
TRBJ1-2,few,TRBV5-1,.,CASRERDYGYTF,TGCGCCAGCAGAGAGAGAGACTATGGCTACACCTTC
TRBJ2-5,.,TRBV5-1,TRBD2,CASSLALAALQETQYF,TGCGCCAGCAGCCTTGCCCTAGCGGCCCTCCAAGAGACCCAGTACTTC